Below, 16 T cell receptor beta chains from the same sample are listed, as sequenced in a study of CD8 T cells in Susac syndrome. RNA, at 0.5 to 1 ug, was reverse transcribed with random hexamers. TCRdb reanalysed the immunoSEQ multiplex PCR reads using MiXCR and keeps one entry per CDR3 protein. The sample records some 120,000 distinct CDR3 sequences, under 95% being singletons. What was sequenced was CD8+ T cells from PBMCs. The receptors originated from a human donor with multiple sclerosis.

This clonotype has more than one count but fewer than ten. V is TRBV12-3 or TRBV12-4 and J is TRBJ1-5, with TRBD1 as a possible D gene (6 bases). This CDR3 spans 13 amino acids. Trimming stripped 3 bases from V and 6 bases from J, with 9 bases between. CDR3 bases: TGTGCCAGCAGTTTCGAAGGGGGTCAGCCCCAGCATTTT. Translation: CASSFEGGQPQHF.

The CDR3 DNA is TGTGCCTGGAGTATTACAGGGGAAGAGACCCAGTACTTC. Translated: CAWSITGEETQYF. This chain links TRBV30 with TRBJ2-5; TRBD1 matches at 7 bases. Germline CDR1 is GTSNPN and CDR2 is SVGIG (reference sequence). V gave up 2 bases and J gave up 3 bases; unmatched junction bases: 3. The length of the CDR3 is 13 residues.

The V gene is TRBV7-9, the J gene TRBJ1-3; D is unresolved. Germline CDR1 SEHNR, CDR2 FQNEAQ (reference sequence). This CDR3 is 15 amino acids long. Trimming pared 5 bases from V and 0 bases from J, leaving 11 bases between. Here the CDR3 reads CASSPAGSSGNTIYF. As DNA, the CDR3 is TGTGCCAGCAGCCCCGCAGGCTCCTCTGGAAACACCATATATTTT.

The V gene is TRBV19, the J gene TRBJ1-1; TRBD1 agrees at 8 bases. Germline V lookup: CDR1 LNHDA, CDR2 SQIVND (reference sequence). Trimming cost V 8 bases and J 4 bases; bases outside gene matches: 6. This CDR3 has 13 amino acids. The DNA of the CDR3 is TGTGCCAGTGTGGACAGGGAACTCACTGAAGCTTTCTTT. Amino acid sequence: CASVDRELTEAFF.

The CDR3 sequence: CASSLDYPSTDTQYF. The DNA of the CDR3 is TGTGCCAGCAGCCTGGACTACCCGAGCACAGATACGCAGTATTTT. The chain has TRBV4-2 and TRBJ2-3, with D tentatively TRBD2 (6 bases). V was cut by 4 bases and J by 0 bases, with 11 bases left in between. Germline loops: CDR1 LGHNA, CDR2 YNFKEQ. The CDR3 covers 15 residues.

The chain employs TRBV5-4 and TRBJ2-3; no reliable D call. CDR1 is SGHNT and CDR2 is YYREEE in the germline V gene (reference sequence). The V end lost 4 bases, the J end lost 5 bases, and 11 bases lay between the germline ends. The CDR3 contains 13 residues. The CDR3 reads CASSPSEVDTQYF. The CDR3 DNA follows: TGTGCCAGCAGCCCCTCGGAAGTAGATACGCAGTATTTT.

As DNA, the CDR3 is TGTGCCAGCAGCCCACCGGGACAGGGTCTTTACAATGAGCAGTTCTTC. Translating it yields CASSPPGQGLYNEQFF. The chain employs TRBV5-6 and TRBJ2-1; TRBD1 matches at 9 bases. Trimming took 4 bases from V and 4 from J; bases not matched to a gene: 9. Germline CDR1 is SGHDT and CDR2 is YYEEEE. The CDR3 is made up of 16 amino acids.

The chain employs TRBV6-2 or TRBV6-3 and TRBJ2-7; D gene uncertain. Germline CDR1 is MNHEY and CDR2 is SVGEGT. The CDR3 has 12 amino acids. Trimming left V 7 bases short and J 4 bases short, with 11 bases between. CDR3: CASTADLYEQYF. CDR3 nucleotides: TGTGCCAGCACCGCCGACTTGTACGAGCAGTACTTC.

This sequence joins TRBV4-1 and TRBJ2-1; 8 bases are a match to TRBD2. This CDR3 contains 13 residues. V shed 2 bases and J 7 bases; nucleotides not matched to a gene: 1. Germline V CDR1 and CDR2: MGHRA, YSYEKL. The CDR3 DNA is TGCGCCAGCAGCCAAATAGCGGGGAATGAGCAGTTCTTC. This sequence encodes CASSQIAGNEQFF.

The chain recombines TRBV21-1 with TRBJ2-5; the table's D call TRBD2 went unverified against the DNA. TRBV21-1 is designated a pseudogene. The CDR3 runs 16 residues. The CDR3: CASSHRLAGVGETQYF. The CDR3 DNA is TGTGCCAGCAGCCACCGACTAGCGGGAGTGGGGGAGACCCAGTACTTC.

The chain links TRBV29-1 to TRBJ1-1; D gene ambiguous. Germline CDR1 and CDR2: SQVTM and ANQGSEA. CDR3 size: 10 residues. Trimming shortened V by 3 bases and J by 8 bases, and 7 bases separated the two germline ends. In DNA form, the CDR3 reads TGCAGCGTTGACTACCCAGAAGCTTTCTTT. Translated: CSVDYPEAFF.

The CDR3 region is CASSWTNMNTEAFF. The CDR3 coding sequence is TGTGCCAGTAGTTGGACCAACATGAACACTGAAGCTTTCTTT. V and J are TRBV19 and TRBJ1-1; D gene uncertain. Germline CDR1 and CDR2: LNHDA and SQIVND (reference sequence). Between the trimmed V and J ends, which lost 5 bases and 0 bases, there was a span of 10 bases. The CDR3 contains 14 residues.

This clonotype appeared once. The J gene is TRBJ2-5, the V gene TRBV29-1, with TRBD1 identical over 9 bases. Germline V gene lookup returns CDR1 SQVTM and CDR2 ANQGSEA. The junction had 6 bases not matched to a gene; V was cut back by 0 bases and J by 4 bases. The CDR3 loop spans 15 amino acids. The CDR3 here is CSVEDLGQGGETQYF. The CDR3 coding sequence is TGCAGCGTTGAAGATCTGGGACAGGGAGGAGAGACCCAGTACTTC. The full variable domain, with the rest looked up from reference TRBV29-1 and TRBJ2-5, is SAVISQKPSRDICQRGTSLTIQCQVDSQVTMMFWYRQQPGQSLTLIATANQGSEATYESGFVIDKFPISRPNLTFSTLTVSNMSPEDSSIYLCSVEDLGQGGETQYFGPGTRLLVL.

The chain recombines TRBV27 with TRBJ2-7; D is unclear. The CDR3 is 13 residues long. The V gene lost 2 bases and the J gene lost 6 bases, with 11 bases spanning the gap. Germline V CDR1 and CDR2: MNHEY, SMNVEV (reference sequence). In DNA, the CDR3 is TGTGCCAGCAGTTTAGGACCGCCCCGCGAGCAGTACTTC. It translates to CASSLGPPREQYF.

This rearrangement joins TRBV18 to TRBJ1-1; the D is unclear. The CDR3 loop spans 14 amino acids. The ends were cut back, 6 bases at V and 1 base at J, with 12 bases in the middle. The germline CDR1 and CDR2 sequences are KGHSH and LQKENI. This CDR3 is CASSEEGRNTEAFF. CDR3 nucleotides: TGTGCCAGCTCCGAGGAGGGTAGGAACACTGAAGCTTTCTTT. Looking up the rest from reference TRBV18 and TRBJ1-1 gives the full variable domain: NAGVMQNPRHLVRRRGQEARLRCSPMKGHSHVYWYRQLPEEGLKFMVYLQKENIIDESGMPKERFSAEFPKEGPSILRIQQVVRGDSAAYFCASSEEGRNTEAFFGQGTRLTVV.

The CDR3 nucleotides are TGTGCCAGCAGCTCGGACAGCTATGGCTACACCTTC. This gives the protein CASSSDSYGYTF. V usage is TRBV5-4 and J usage is TRBJ1-2; D is perhaps TRBD1 (6 bases). The CDR3 spans 12 residues. The V and J ends lost 3 bases and 4 bases respectively, with 7 bases between them. Per germline, CDR1 SGHNT and CDR2 YYREEE (reference sequence).